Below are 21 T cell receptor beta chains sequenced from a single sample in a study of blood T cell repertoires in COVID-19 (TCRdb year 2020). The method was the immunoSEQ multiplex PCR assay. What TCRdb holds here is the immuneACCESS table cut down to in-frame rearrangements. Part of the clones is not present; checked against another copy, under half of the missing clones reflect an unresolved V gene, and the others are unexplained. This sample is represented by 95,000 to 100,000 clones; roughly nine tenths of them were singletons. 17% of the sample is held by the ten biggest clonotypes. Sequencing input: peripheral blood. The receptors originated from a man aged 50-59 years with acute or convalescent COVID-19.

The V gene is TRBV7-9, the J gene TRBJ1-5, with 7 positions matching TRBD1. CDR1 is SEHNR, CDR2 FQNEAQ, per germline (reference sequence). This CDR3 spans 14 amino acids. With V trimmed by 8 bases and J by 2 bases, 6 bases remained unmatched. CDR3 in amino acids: CASGPTGGNQPQHF. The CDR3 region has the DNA TGTGCCAGCGGCCCAACAGGGGGCAATCAGCCCCAGCATTTT.

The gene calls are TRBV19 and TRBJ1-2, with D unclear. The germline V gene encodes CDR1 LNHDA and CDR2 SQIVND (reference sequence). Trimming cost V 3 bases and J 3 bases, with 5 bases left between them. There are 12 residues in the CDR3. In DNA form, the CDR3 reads TGTGCCAGTAGTATCACAGACTATGGCTACACCTTC. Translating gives CASSITDYGYTF. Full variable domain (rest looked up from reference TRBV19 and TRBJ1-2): DGGITQSPKYLFRKEGQNVTLSCEQNLNHDAMYWYRQDPGQGLRLIYYSQIVNDFQKGDIAEGYSVSREKKESFPLTVTSAQKNPTAFYLCASSITDYGYTFGSGTRLTVV.

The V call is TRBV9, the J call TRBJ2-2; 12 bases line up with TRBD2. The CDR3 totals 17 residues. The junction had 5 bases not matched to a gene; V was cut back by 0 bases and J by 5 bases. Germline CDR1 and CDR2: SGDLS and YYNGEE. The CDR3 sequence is CASSVVASGGATGELFF. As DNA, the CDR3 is TGTGCCAGCAGCGTAGTGGCTAGCGGGGGGGCTACCGGGGAGCTGTTTTTT.

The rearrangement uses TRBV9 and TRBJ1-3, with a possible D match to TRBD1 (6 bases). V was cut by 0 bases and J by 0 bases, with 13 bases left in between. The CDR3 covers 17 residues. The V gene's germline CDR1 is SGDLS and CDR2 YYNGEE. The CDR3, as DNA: TGTGCCAGCAGCGTAGCAGGGGACATAAACTCTGGAAACACCATATATTTT. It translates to CASSVAGDINSGNTIYF.

The CDR3 sequence: CASSLTGGTGELFF. The CDR3 region has the DNA TGCGCCAGCAGCTTGACAGGGGGCACCGGGGAGCTGTTTTTT. The chain employs TRBV5-1 and TRBJ2-2; 8 bases align to TRBD1. Germline V CDR1 and CDR2: SGHRS, YFSETQ. There are 14 residues in the CDR3. V lost 1 base to trimming and J lost 4 bases; unmatched junction nucleotides: 0.

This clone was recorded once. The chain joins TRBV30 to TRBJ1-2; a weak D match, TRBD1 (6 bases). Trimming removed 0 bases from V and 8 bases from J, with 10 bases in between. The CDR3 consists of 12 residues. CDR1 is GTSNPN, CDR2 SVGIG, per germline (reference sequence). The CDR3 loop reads CAWSVQGGGYTF. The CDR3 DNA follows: TGTGCCTGGAGTGTACAGGGAGGGGGCTACACCTTC.

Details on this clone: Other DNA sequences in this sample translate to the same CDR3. The CDR3 sequence is CASSLLAGGTDTQYF. CDR3 DNA: TGTGCCAGCAGCTTATTAGCGGGGGGGACAGATACGCAGTATTTT. The chain uses TRBV7-6 and TRBJ2-3; 11 bases are shared with TRBD2. The V gene's germline CDR1 is SGHVS and CDR2 FNYEAQ. Germline trimming cut 2 bases from V and 3 bases from J; bases unmatched to any gene: 1. The length of the CDR3 is 15 residues. The full variable domain, with the rest looked up from reference TRBV7-6 and TRBJ2-3, is GAGVSQSPRYKVTKRGQDVALRCDPISGHVSLYWYRQALGQGPEFLTYFNYEAQQDKSGLPNDRFSAERPEGSISTLTIQRTEQRDSAMYRCASSLLAGGTDTQYFGPGTRLTVL.

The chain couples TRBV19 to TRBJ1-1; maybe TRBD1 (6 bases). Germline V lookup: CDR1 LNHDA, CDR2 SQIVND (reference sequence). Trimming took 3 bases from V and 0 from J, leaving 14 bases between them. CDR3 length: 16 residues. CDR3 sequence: CASSMGAGDMNTEAFF. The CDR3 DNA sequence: TGTGCCAGTAGTATGGGGGCAGGTGACATGAACACTGAAGCTTTCTTT.

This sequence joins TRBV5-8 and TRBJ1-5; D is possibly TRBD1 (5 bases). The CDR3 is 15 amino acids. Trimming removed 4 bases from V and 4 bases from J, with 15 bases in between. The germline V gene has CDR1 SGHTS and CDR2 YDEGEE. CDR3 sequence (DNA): TGTGCCAGCAGCGGCAACAGGATCAGGAATCAGCCCCAGCATTTT. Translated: CASSGNRIRNQPQHF.

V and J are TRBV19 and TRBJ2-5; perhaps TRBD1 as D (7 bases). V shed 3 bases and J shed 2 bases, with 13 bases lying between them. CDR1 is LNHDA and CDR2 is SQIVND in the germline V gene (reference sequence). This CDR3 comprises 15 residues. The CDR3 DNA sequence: TGTGCCAGTAGTATCGGGGGACAGCTACAAGAGACCCAGTACTTC. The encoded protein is CASSIGGQLQETQYF.

CDR3 nucleotides: TGTGCCAGCAGTGACTCTGTCGGAGCTAACTATGGCTACACCTTC. It encodes CASSDSVGANYGYTF. The chain uses TRBV6-4 and TRBJ1-2; D gene uncertain. The CDR3 sequence is 15 residues long. Germline-derived CDR1 and CDR2 are MRHNA and SNTAGT. Trimming stripped 0 bases from V and 0 bases from J, with 8 bases between.

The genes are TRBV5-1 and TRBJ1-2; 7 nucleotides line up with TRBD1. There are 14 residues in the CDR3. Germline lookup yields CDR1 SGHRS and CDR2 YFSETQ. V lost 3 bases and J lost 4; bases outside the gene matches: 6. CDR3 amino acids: CASSSTGTAYGYTF. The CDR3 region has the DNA TGCGCCAGCAGCTCAACCGGGACAGCCTATGGCTACACCTTC.

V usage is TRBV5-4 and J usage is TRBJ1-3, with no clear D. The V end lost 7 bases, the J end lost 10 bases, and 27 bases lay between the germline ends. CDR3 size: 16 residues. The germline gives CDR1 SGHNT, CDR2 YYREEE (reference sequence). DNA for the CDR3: TGTGCCAGCGCACAACCGCGCGACACCTGTTCCGTAACCATATATTTT. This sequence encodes CASAQPRDTCSVTIYF.

The CDR3 region is CASSYSNRREDFAFF. CDR3 DNA: TGTGCCAGCAGTTACTCAAACAGGCGGGAGGATTTTGCTTTCTTT. The rearrangement uses TRBV6-5 and TRBJ1-1, with a tentative D call TRBD1 (5 bases). V was shortened by 0 bases and J by 11 bases, with 19 bases between the two germline ends. The CDR3 has 15 amino acids. Per germline, CDR1 MNHEY and CDR2 SVGAGI.

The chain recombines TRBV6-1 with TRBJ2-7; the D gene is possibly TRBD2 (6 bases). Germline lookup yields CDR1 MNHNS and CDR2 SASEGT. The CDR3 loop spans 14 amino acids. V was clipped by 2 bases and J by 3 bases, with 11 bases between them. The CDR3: CASSERTEGYEQYF. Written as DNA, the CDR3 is TGTGCCAGCAGTGAACGGACGGAGGGCTACGAGCAGTACTTC.

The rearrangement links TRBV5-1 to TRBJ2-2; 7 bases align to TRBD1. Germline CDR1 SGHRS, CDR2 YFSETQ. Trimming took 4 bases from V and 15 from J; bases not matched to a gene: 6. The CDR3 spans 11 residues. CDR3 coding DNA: TGCGCCAGCAGCGGCCCAGGGGGTGTGTTTTTT. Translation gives CASSGPGGVFF.

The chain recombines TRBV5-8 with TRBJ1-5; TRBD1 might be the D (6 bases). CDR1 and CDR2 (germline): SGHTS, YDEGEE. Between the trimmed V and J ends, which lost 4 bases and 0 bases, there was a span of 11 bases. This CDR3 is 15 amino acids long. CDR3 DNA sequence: TGTGCCAGCAGCCGCGGACAGCTTAGCAATCAGCCCCAGCATTTT. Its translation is CASSRGQLSNQPQHF.

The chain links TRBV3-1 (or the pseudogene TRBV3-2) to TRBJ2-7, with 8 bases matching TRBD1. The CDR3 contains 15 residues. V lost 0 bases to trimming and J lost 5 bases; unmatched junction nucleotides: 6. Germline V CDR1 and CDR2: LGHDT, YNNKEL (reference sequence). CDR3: CASSQEWTGNDEQYF. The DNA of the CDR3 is TGTGCCAGCAGCCAAGAGTGGACAGGGAACGACGAGCAGTACTTC.

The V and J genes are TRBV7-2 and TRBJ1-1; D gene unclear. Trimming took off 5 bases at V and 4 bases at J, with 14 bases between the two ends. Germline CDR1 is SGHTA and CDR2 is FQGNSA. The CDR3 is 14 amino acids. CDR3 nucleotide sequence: TGTGCCAGCAGCCCCGGATTTCGAGGCACTGAAGCTTTCTTT. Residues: CASSPGFRGTEAFF.

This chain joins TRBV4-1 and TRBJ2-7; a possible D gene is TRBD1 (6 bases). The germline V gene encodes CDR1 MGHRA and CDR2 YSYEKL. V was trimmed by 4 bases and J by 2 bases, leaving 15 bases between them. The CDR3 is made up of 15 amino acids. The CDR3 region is CASSLEQGITYEQYF. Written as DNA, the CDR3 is TGCGCCAGCAGCCTTGAGCAGGGGATAACCTACGAGCAGTACTTC.

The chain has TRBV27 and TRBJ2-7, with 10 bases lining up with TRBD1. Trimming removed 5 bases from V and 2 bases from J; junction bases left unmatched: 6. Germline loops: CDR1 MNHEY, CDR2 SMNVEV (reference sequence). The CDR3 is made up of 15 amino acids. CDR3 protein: CASSLGTGDTYEQYF. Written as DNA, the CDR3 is TGTGCCAGCAGTCTCGGGACAGGGGATACCTACGAGCAGTACTTC.